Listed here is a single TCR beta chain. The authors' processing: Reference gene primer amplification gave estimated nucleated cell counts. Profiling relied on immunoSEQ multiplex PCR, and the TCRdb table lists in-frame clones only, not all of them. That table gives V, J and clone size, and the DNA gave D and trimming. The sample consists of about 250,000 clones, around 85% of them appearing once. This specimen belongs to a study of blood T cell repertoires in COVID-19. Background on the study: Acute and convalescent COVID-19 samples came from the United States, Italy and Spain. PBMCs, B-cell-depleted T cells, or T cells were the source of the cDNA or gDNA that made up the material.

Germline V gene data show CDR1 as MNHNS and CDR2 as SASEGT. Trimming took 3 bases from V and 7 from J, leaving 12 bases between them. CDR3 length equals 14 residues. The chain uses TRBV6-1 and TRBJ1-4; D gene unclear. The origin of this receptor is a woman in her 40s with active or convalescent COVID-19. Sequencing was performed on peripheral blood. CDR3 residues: CASSDEGFGEKLFF. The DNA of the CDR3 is TGTGCCAGCAGTGATGAGGGATTCGGTGAAAAACTGTTTTTT.